Within the sample, the clone carrying this TCR delta chain is medium-sized (0.01 to 0.1%). The record originates from a study of gamma-delta T cells after stem cell transplantation. The CDR3 is 17 residues long. CDR1 is GEAIGNYY and CDR2 is EKD in the germline V gene. Losses at the gene ends were 3 bases for V and 0 bases for J; bases not matched to a gene: 12. TCRdb re-processed the RT-PCR reads via CATT. The table has a few thousand delta-chain clones, 7.6% seen once. The sequenced sample was gamma-delta T cells. V gene TRDV2 combines with J gene TRDJ1; 7 nucleotides match TRDD3. The sequence was obtained from a human donor. It is not recorded whose cells these are; they may come from a transplant donor. CDR3 nucleotide sequence: TGTGCCTGTGACTTCGTACTGGGGATGGGGTACACCGATAAACTCATCTTT. Protein sequence: CACDFVLGMGYTDKLIF.